This T cell receptor (beta chain) derives from a study of blood T cell repertoires in COVID-19. TCRdb's copy holds only in-frame clones and misses some; the assay was immunoSEQ multiplex PCR. The table lists 220,000 or so clones, around nine tenths of them singletons. The CDR3 is 14 residues long. Trimming took 0 bases from V and 8 from J; bases not matched to a gene: 4. Germline CDR1 SGHRS, CDR2 YFSETQ. Sample: PBMCs or T cells enriched from blood (not recorded which). This sequence originates from a woman in her forties or fifties with acute COVID-19. The chain has TRBV5-1 and TRBJ1-2, with 10 bases identical to TRBD1. The CDR3 nucleotides read TGCGCCAGCAGCTTGGGACAGGGGGCAGGAGGCTACACCTTC. Its translation: CASSLGQGAGGYTF.